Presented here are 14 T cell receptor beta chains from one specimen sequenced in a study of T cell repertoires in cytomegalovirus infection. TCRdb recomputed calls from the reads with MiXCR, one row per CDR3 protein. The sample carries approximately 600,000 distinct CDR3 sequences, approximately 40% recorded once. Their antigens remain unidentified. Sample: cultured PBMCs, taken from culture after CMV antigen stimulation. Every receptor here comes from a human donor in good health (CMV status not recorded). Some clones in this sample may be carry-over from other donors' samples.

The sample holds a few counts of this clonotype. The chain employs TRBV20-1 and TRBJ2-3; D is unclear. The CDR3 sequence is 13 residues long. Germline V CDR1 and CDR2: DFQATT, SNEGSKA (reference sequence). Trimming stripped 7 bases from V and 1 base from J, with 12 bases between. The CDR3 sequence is CSERLPGTDTQYF. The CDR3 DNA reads TGCAGTGAAAGGCTTCCGGGCACAGATACGCAGTATTTT.

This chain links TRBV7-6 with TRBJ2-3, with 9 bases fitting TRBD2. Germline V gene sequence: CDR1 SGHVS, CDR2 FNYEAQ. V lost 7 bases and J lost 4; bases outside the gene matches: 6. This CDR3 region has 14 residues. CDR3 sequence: CASMPVAGADTQYF. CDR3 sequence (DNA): TGTGCCAGCATGCCTGTAGCGGGAGCAGATACGCAGTATTTT.

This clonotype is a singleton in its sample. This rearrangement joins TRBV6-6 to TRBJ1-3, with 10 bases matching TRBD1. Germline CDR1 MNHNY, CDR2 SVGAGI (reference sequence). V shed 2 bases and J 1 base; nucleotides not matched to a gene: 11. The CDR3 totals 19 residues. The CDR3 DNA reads TGTGCCAGCAGTTACCCCCCGGGACAGGGGATACTGTCTGGAAACACCATATATTTT. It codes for CASSYPPGQGILSGNTIYF.

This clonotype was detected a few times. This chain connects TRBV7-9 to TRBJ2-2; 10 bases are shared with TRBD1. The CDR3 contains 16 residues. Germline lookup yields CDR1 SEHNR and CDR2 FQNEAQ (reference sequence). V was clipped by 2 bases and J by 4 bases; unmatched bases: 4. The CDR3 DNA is TGTGCCAGCAGCTTACGACAGGGGGCCGGCACCGGGGAGCTGTTTTTT. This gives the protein CASSLRQGAGTGELFF.

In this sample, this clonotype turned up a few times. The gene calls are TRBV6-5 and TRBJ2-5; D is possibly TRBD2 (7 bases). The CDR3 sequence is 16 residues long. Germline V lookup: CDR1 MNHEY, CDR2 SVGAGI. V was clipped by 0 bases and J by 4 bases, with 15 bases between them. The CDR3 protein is CASSYSPPGEGETQYF. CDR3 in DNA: TGTGCCAGCAGTTACTCGCCGCCAGGGGAGGGAGAGACCCAGTACTTC.

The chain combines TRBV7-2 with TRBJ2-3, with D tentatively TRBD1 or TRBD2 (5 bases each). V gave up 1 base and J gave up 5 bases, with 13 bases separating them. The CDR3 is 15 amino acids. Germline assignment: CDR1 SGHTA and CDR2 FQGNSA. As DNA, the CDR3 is TGTGCCAGCAGCTTAGGGTGGGGCGAGGGAGATACGCAGTATTTT. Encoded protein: CASSLGWGEGDTQYF.

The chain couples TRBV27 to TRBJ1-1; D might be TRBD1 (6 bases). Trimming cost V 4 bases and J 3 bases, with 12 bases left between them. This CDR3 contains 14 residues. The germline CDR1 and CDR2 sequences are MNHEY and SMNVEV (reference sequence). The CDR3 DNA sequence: TGTGCCAGCAGTTCCCCCAACAGGGACACTGAAGCTTTCTTT. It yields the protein CASSSPNRDTEAFF.

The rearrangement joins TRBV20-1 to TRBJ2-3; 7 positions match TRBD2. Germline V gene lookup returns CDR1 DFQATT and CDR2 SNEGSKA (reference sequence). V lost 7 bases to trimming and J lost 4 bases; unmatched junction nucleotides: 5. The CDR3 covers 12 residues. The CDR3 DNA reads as TGCAGTGGCGGGGGTGGCGCAGATACGCAGTATTTT. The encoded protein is CSGGGGADTQYF.

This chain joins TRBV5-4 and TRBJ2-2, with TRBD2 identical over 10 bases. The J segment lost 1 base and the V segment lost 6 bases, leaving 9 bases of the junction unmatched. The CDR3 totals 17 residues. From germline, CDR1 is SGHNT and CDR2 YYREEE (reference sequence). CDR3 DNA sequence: TGTGCCAGCAAACCCAGCGGGGGGGCCGAGAACACCGGGGAGCTGTTTTTT. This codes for CASKPSGGAENTGELFF.

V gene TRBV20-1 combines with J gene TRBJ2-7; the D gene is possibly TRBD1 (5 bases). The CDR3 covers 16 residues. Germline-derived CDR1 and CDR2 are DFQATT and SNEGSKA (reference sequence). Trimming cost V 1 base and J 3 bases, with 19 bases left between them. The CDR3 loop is CSARGNTGSTYYEQYF. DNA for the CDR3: TGCAGTGCTAGAGGGAATACAGGTTCCACCTACTACGAGCAGTACTTC.

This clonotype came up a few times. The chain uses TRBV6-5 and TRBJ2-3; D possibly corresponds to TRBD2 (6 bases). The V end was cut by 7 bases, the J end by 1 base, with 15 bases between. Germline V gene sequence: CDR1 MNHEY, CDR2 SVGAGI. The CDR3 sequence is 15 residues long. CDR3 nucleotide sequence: TGTGCCAGCAAACCCAGAGGCGGGGGCACAGATACGCAGTATTTT. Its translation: CASKPRGGGTDTQYF.

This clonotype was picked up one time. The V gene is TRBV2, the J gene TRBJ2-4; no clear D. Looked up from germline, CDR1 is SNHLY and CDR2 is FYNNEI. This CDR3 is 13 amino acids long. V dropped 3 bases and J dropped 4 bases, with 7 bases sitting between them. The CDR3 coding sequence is TGTGCCAGCAGTGATACAGAGAAAAACATTCAGTACTTC. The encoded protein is CASSDTEKNIQYF.

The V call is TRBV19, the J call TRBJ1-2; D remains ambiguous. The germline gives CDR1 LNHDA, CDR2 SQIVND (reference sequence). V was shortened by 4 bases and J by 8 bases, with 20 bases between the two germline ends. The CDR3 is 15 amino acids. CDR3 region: CASSTSRARNAGYTF. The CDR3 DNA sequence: TGTGCCAGTAGTACCAGCCGGGCGCGTAATGCCGGCTACACCTTC.

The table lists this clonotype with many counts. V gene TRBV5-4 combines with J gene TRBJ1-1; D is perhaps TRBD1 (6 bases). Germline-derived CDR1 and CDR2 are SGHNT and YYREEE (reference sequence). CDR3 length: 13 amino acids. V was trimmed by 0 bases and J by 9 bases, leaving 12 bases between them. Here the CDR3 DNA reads TGTGCCAGCAGCTTGGGTGGGGGCCAGAAAGCTTTCTTT. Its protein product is CASSLGGGQKAFF.